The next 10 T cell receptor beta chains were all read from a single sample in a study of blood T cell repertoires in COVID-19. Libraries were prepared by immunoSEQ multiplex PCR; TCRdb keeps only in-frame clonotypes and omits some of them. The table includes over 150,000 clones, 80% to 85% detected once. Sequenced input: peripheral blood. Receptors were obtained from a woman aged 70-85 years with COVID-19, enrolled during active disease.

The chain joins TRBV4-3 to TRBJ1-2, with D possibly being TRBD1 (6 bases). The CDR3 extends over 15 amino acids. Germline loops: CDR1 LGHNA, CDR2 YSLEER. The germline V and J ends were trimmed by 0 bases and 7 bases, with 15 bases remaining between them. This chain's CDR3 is CASSQEVGQRIGYTF. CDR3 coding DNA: TGCGCCAGCAGCCAAGAAGTAGGACAGAGAATTGGCTACACCTTC.

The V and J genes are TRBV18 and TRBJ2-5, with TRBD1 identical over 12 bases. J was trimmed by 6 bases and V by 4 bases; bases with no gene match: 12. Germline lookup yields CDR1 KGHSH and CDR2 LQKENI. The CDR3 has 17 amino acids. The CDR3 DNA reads TGTGCCAGCTCACTGGGACAGGGGGCCTCCGGTCTCCAGACCCAGTACTTC. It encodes CASSLGQGASGLQTQYF.

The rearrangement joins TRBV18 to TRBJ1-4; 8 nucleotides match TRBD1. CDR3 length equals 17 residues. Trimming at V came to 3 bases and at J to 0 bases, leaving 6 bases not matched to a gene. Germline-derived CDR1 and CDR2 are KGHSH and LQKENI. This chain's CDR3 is CASSPRDRGTTNEKLFF. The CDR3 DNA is TGTGCCAGCTCACCGAGAGACAGGGGAACAACTAATGAAAAACTGTTTTTT.

The DNA for the CDR3 is TGTGCCAGCAATCCCGACAGGGGGCTATACGAGCAGTACTTC. Protein product: CASNPDRGLYEQYF. The chain has TRBV2 and TRBJ2-7; 10 bases map to TRBD1. Unmatched junction bases numbered 7, after V lost 7 bases and J lost 4 bases. Germline V gene sequence: CDR1 SNHLY, CDR2 FYNNEI. This CDR3 region has 14 residues.

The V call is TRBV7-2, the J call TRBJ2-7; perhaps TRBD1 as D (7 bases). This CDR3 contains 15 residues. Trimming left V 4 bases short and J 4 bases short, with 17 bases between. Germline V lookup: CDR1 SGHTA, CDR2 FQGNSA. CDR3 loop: CASSSRGTPFYEQYF. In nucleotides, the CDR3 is TGTGCCAGCAGCTCCAGGGGGACTCCCTTTTACGAGCAGTACTTC.

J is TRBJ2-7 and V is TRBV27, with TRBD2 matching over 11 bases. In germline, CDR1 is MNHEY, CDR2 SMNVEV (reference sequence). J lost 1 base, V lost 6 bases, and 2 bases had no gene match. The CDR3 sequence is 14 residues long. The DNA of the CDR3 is TGTGCCAGCAGAGCTAGCGGGGGGTCCTACGAGCAGTACTTC. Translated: CASRASGGSYEQYF.

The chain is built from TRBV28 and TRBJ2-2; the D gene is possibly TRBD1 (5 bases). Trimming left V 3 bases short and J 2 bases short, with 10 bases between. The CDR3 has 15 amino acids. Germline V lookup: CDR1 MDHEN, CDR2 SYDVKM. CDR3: CASSLRQGNTGELFF. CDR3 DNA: TGTGCCAGCAGTTTGAGGCAGGGTAACACCGGGGAGCTGTTTTTT.

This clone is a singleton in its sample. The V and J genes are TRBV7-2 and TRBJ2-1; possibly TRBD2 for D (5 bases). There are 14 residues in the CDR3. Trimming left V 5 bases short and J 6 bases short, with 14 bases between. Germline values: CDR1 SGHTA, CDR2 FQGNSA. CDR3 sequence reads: CASSLGLLVNEQFF. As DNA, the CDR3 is TGTGCCAGCAGCCTAGGTTTACTAGTCAATGAGCAGTTCTTC.

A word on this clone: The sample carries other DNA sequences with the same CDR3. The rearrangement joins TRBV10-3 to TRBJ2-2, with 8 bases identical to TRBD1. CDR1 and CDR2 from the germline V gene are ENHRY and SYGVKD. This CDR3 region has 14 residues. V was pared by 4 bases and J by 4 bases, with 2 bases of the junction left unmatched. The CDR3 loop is CAISGQGATGELFF. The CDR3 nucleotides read TGTGCCATCAGTGGCCAGGGGGCCACCGGGGAGCTGTTTTTT.

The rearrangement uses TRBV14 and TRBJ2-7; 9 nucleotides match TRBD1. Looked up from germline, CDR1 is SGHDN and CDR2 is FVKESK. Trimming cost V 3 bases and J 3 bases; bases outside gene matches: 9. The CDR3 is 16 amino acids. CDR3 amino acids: CASSHHKGQGNYEQYF. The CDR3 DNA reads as TGTGCCAGCAGCCACCACAAAGGACAGGGGAACTACGAGCAGTACTTC. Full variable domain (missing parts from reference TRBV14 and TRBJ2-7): EAGVTQFPSHSVIEKGQTVTLRCDPISGHDNLYWYRRVMGKEIKFLLHFVKESKQDESGMPNNRFLAERTGGTYSTLKVQPAELEDSGVYFCASSHHKGQGNYEQYFGPGTRLTVT.